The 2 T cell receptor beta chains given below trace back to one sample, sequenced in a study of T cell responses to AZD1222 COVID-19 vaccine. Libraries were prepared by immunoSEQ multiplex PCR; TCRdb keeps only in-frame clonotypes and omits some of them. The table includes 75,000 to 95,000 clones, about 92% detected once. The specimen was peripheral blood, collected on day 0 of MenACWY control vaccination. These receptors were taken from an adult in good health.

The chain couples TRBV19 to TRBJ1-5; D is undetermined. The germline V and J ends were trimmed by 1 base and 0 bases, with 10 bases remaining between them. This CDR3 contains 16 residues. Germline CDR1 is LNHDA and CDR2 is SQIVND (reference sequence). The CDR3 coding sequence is TGTGCCAGTAGTATAGGGGCTCGGGTTAGCAATCAGCCCCAGCATTTT. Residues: CASSIGARVSNQPQHF.

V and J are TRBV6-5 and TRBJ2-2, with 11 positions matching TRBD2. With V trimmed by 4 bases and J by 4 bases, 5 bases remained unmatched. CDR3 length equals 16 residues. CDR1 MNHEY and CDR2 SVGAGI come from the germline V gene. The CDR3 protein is CASSSTSGSGTGELFF. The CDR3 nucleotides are TGTGCCAGCAGTTCTACTAGCGGGAGCGGCACCGGGGAGCTGTTTTTT.